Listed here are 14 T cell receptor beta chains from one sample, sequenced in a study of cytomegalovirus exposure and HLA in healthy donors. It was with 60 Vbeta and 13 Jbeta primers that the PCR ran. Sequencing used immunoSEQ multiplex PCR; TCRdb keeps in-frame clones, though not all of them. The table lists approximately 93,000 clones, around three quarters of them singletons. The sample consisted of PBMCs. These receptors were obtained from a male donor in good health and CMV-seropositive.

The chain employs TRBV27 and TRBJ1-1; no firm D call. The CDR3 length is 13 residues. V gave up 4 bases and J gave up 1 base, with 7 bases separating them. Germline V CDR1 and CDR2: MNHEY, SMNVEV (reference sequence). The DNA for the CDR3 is TGTGCCAGCAGTTACAGAGAGAACACTGAAGCTTTCTTT. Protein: CASSYRENTEAFF.

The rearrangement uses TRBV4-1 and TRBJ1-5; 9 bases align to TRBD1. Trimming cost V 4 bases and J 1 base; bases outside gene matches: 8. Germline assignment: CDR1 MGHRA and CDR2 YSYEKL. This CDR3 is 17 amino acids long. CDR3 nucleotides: TGCGCCAGCAGCCGCGGTCATGGGACAGGGAGCAATCAGCCCCAGCATTTT. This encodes CASSRGHGTGSNQPQHF.

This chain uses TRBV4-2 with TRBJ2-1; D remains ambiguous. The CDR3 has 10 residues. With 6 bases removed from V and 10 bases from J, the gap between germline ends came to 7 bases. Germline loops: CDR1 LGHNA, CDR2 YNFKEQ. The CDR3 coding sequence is TGTGCCAGCAGGGGCCAGGAGCAGTTCTTC. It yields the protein CASRGQEQFF.

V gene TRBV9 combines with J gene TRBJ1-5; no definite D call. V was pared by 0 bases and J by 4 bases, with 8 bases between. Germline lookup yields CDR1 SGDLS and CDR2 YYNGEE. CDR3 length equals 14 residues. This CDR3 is CASSVEGGNQPQHF. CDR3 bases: TGTGCCAGCAGCGTAGAGGGAGGGAATCAGCCCCAGCATTTT.

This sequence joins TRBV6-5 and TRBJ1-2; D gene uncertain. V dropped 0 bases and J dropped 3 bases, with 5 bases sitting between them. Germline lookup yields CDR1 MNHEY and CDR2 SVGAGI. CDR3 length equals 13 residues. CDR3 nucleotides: TGTGCCAGCAGTTACTCGAGAGACTATGGCTACACCTTC. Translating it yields CASSYSRDYGYTF.

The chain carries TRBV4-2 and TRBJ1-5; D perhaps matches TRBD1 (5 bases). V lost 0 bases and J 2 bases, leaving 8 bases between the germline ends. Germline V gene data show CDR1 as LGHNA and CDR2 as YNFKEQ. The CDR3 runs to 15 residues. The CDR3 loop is CASSQDVQGNQPQHF. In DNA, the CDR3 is TGTGCCAGCAGCCAAGATGTACAGGGCAATCAGCCCCAGCATTTT.

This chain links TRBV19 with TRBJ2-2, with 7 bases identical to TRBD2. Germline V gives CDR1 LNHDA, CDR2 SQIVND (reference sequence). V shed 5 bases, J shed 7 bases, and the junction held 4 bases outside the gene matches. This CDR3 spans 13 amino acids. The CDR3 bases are TGTGCCAGTAGTCCGGGGAGGGTCGGGGAGCTGTTTTTT. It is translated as CASSPGRVGELFF.

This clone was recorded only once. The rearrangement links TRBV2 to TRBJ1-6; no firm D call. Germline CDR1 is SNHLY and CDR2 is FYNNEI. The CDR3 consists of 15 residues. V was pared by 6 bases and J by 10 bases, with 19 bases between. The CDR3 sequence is CASRGVVDLESPLHF. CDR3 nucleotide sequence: TGTGCCAGCAGGGGAGTAGTGGACTTGGAATCACCCCTCCACTTT.

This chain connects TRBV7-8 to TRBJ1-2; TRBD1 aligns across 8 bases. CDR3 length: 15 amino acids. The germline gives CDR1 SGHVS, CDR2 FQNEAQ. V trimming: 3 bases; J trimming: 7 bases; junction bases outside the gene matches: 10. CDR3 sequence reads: CASSFGQGRGSGYTF. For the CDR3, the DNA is TGTGCCAGCAGCTTCGGACAGGGTAGAGGCTCTGGCTACACCTTC.

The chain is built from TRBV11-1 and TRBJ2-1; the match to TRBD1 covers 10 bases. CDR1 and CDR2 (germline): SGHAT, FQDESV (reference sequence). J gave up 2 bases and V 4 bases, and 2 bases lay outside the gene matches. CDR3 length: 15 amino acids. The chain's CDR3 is CASSSGTGAYNEQFF. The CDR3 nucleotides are TGTGCCAGCAGCTCCGGGACAGGGGCCTACAATGAGCAGTTCTTC.

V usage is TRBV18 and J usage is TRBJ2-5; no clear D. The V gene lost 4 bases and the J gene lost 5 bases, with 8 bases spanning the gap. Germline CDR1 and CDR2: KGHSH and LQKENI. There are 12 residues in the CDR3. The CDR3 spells CASSRPPETQYF. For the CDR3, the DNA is TGTGCCAGCTCACGACCCCCGGAGACCCAGTACTTC.

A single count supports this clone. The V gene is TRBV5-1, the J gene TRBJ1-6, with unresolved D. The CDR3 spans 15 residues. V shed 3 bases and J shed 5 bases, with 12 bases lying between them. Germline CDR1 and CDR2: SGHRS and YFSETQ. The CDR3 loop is CASSWQQPDNSPLHF. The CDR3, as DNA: TGCGCCAGCAGCTGGCAACAACCAGATAATTCACCCCTCCACTTT.

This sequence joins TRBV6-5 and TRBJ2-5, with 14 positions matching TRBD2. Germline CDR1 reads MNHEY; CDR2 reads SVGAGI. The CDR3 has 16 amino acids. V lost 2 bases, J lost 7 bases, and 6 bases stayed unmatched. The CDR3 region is CASSYPGTSGGWTQYF. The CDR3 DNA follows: TGTGCCAGCAGTTACCCCGGGACTAGCGGGGGTTGGACCCAGTACTTC.

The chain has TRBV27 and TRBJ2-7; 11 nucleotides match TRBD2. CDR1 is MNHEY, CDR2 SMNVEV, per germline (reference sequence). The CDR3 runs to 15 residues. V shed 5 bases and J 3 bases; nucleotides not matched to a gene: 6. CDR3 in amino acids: CASSGRLAGYYEQYF. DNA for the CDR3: TGTGCCAGCAGTGGGCGACTAGCGGGGTACTACGAGCAGTACTTC.